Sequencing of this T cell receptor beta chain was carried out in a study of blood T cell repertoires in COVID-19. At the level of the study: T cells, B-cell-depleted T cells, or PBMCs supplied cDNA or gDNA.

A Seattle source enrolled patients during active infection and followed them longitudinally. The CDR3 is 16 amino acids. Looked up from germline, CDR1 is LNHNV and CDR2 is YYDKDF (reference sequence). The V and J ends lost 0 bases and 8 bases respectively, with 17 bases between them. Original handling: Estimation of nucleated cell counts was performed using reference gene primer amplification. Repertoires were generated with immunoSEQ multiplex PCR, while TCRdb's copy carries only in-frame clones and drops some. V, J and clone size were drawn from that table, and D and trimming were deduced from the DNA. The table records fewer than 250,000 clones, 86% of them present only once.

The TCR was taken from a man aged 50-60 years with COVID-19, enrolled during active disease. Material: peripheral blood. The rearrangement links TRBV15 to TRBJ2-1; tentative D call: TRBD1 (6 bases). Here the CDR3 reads CATSRDRDIPRDEQFF. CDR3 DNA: TGTGCCACCAGCAGAGATCGGGACATTCCCCGGGATGAGCAGTTCTTC.